These T cell receptor beta chains were read from a single sample in a study of T cell responses to AZD1222 COVID-19 vaccine. Assay: immunoSEQ multiplex PCR; the TCRdb copy retains only in-frame clones and omits some. The sample has roughly 150,000 clones, around 92% seen once. The sample consisted of peripheral blood, taken on day 0 of AZD1222 vaccination. These receptors all come from an adult in good health. Each CDR3 is given with its conserved first and last residue. The D gene is left open where the match is weak. The size of a clone is reported for some rows only, either as once, few or many, or as a class for expanded clones.

V: TRBV5-1; J: TRBJ2-7; D: NA; size: NA; DNA: TGCGCCAGCAGCCCCACCTCCTCCTACGAGCAGTACTTC; CDR3: CASSPTSSYEQYF
V: TRBV7-3; J: TRBJ2-7; D: NA; size: NA; DNA: TGTGCCAGCAGCTGGTTTCTGGAGGGCTCCTACGAGCAGTACTTC; CDR3: CASSWFLEGSYEQYF
V: TRBV6-4; J: TRBJ2-5; D: TRBD2; size: NA; DNA: TGTGCCAGCAGTGACCACTGGACCCCGCCGACTAGCGGGAGGGGGCCTGAGACCCAGTACTTC; CDR3: CASSDHWTPPTSGRGPETQYF
V: TRBV3-1/TRBV3-2; J: TRBJ2-7; D: NA; size: NA; DNA: TGTGCCAGCAGCCAAGAATGGGGATTTTGGGGACGGCGCAGCTCCTACGAGCAGTACTTC; CDR3: CASSQEWGFWGRRSSYEQYF
V: TRBV7-9; J: TRBJ1-2; D: NA; size: NA; DNA: TGTGCCAGCAGTTTGGACGGAATATATGGCTACACCTTC; CDR3: CASSLDGIYGYTF
V: TRBV6-5; J: TRBJ1-5; D: NA; size: NA; DNA: TGTGCCAGCGGGAGGGTGGAAGGGCCCCAGCATTTT; CDR3: CASGRVEGPQHF
V: TRBV7-2; J: TRBJ2-3; D: NA; size: once; DNA: TGTGCCAGCAGCTTCCGACAGGCTAGCGATACGCAGTATTTT; CDR3: CASSFRQASDTQYF
V: TRBV5-5; J: TRBJ2-6; D: NA; size: NA; DNA: TGTGCCAGCAGCTTGGAGCACTCTGGGGCCAACGTCCTGACTTTC; CDR3: CASSLEHSGANVLTF
V: TRBV3-1/TRBV3-2; J: TRBJ1-2; D: TRBD1; size: NA; DNA: TGTGCCAGCAGCCGAGGACAGGACTATGGCTACACCTTC; CDR3: CASSRGQDYGYTF
V: TRBV19; J: TRBJ1-2; D: NA; size: NA; DNA: TGTGCCAGTAACGGCCTACATACTAACTATGGCTACACCTTC; CDR3: CASNGLHTNYGYTF
V: TRBV5-1; J: TRBJ1-1; D: NA; size: few; DNA: TGCGCCAGCAGCTTGGAGGCGAACACTGAAGCTTTCTTT; CDR3: CASSLEANTEAFF
V: TRBV6-2/TRBV6-3; J: TRBJ1-2; D: NA; size: NA; DNA: TGTGCCAGCAACCCAATACAGGGAAACTATGGCTACACCTTC; CDR3: CASNPIQGNYGYTF
V: TRBV4-1; J: TRBJ1-1; D: NA; size: NA; DNA: TGCGCCAGCAGCCAAGAGATCGGGGGAGTGAACACTGAAGCTTTCTTT; CDR3: CASSQEIGGVNTEAFF
V: TRBV3-1/TRBV3-2; J: TRBJ2-2; D: NA; size: few; DNA: TGTGCCAGCAACCCAATGGGCAGGGAACCCGGGGAGCTGTTTTTT; CDR3: CASNPMGREPGELFF
V: TRBV27; J: TRBJ1-1; D: NA; size: NA; DNA: TGTGCCAGCACCCAAAGGGACACTGAAGCTTTCTTT; CDR3: CASTQRDTEAFF
V: TRBV7-9; J: TRBJ2-1; D: NA; size: NA; DNA: TGTGCCAGCAGTTCTACCTCGAGCTCCTACAATGAGCAGTTCTTC; CDR3: CASSSTSSSYNEQFF
V: TRBV10-1; J: TRBJ2-5; D: TRBD1; size: NA; DNA: TGCGCCAGCAGTGAGATCAGGGGGCCGCAGGAGACCCAGTACTTC; CDR3: CASSEIRGPQETQYF
V: TRBV27; J: TRBJ2-7; D: TRBD2; size: NA; DNA: TGTGCCAGCAGTTTGGGGACTAGCGGGAGGAACGAGCAGTACTTC; CDR3: CASSLGTSGRNEQYF
V: TRBV10-3; J: TRBJ1-1; D: NA; size: NA; DNA: TGTGCCATCAGTGACCCCGACAGCCCGAACACTGAAGCTTTCTTT; CDR3: CAISDPDSPNTEAFF
V: TRBV10-3; J: TRBJ1-5; D: NA; size: NA; DNA: TGTGCCATCAGGGATGGGAATCAGCCCCAGCATTTT; CDR3: CAIRDGNQPQHF
V: TRBV5-6; J: TRBJ2-1; D: TRBD2; size: NA; DNA: TGTGCCAGCAGCTTCGATCTAGCGGGGGCAAACAATGAGCAGTTCTTC; CDR3: CASSFDLAGANNEQFF
V: TRBV10-2; J: TRBJ1-1; D: NA; size: NA; DNA: TGCGCCAGTTCCTTGGGATTCATGAACACTGAAGCTTTCTTT; CDR3: CASSLGFMNTEAFF
V: TRBV2; J: TRBJ1-1; D: TRBD1; size: NA; DNA: TGTGCCAGCACCGAAGGGCAGGGGGGCACTGAAGCTTTCTTT; CDR3: CASTEGQGGTEAFF
V: TRBV28; J: TRBJ2-7; D: NA; size: NA; DNA: TGTGCCAGCACCTCAACCATACGGGGACTGGGCTCCTACGAGCAGTACTTC; CDR3: CASTSTIRGLGSYEQYF
V: TRBV7-9; J: TRBJ2-1; D: TRBD1; size: NA; DNA: TGTGCCAGCAGCTTAGAATACCAGGGGGCCGGGAATGAGCAGTTCTTC; CDR3: CASSLEYQGAGNEQFF
V: TRBV24-1; J: TRBJ1-5; D: NA; size: NA; DNA: TGTGCCACCAGTGATTCCCCGGGGCCGCCCCAGCATTTT; CDR3: CATSDSPGPPQHF
V: TRBV7-3; J: TRBJ2-2; D: NA; size: NA; DNA: TGTGCCAGCAGCTCAAGGGGTACCGGGGAGCTGTTTTTT; CDR3: CASSSRGTGELFF
V: TRBV10-3; J: TRBJ2-5; D: NA; size: NA; DNA: TGTGCCATCAGTGAGTCACTTACCGAGACCCAGTACTTC; CDR3: CAISESLTETQYF
V: TRBV7-2; J: TRBJ2-3; D: TRBD1; size: NA; DNA: TGTGCCAGCAGCGCGACCCTTCAAGGGGGCTCCACAGATACGCAGTATTTT; CDR3: CASSATLQGGSTDTQYF